Each of the 21 T cell receptor beta chains below was sequenced from the same sample in a study of T-cell reconstitution after alpha-beta-depleted transplantation in children. Unique molecular identifiers featured in how the TCRbeta library was prepared. TCRdb re-analysed the PCR reads in MiXCR, keeping a single row per CDR3 protein. The sample lists 15,000 to 20,000 distinct CDR3 sequences; 7.7% were seen once. This specimen was PBMCs, mostly from graft donor cells, taken 60 days after TCRalphabeta/CD19-depleted stem cell transplant. Receptor source: a boy under two years old who had a stem cell transplant for Wiskott-Aldrich syndrome, so the T cells may come from the graft donor.

By share, this clonotype counts as medium-sized. The chain uses TRBV14 and TRBJ2-1, with 9 bases aligning to TRBD1. This CDR3 spans 16 amino acids. In germline, CDR1 is SGHDN, CDR2 FVKESK. After removal of 3 bases from V and 4 bases from J, the junction contained 7 bases not matched to a gene. DNA of the CDR3: TGTGCCAGCAGCCAGATGGGACAGGGTTATTACAATGAGCAGTTCTTC. It translates to CASSQMGQGYYNEQFF.

Points on this clonotype: A much larger clone differs from this one at a single base, so this may be a read error. The chain uses TRBV7-2 and TRBJ2-1, with TRBD2 identical over 9 bases. V gave up 0 bases and J gave up 5 bases; unmatched junction bases: 11. Per germline, CDR1 SGHTA and CDR2 FQGNSA. The CDR3 is made up of 18 amino acids. The CDR3 loop reads CASSLALFGLASHNEQFF. CDR3 DNA sequence: TGTGCCAGCAGCTTAGCCTTATTCGGACTAGCGAGTCACAATGAGCAGTTCTTC.

At least ten counts were recorded for this clonotype. The rearrangement links TRBV5-1 to TRBJ1-1; the D is unclear. V was pared by 0 bases and J by 0 bases, with 3 bases between. This CDR3 is built from 13 residues. In germline, CDR1 is SGHRS, CDR2 YFSETQ. CDR3: CASSLGLNTEAFF. CDR3 nucleotides: TGCGCCAGCAGCTTGGGACTGAACACTGAAGCTTTCTTT.

With regard to this clonotype: This may be a read error: a much more frequent sequence differs by one nucleotide. This sequence joins TRBV2 and TRBJ2-7; D remains unclear. This CDR3 is 14 amino acids long. Germline V CDR1 and CDR2: SNHLY, FYNNEI. DNA of the CDR3: TGTGCCAGCAGAGAAGGACCATTTTCCTACGAGCAGTACTTC. This sequence encodes CASREGPFSYEQYF.

The rearrangement uses TRBV2 and TRBJ2-3; 7 bases are shared with TRBD2. Trimming removed 8 bases from V and 5 bases from J; junction bases left unmatched: 7. There are 13 residues in the CDR3. CDR1 and CDR2 from the germline V gene are SNHLY and FYNNEI. CDR3 nucleotides: TGTGCCAGCGGGCGGGAGCAGGGAGATACGCAGTATTTT. Its translation: CASGREQGDTQYF.

CDR3 nucleotide sequence: TGTGCCAGCAGTTTTCGGTGGGGGTATTATGGCTACACCTTC. Amino acid sequence: CASSFRWGYYGYTF. The gene calls are TRBV27 and TRBJ1-2; tentatively, D is TRBD1 (5 bases). CDR3 size: 14 residues. V shed 3 bases and J shed 5 bases, with 13 bases lying between them. CDR1 is MNHEY, CDR2 SMNVEV, per germline (reference sequence).

This clonotype has a handful of counts. V is TRBV7-8 and J is TRBJ2-6, with D possibly being TRBD2 (6 bases). In germline, CDR1 is SGHVS, CDR2 FQNEAQ. This CDR3 region has 15 residues. The V end was cut by 5 bases, the J end by 3 bases, with 11 bases between. The CDR3 sequence: CASSLRDFGANVLTF. In DNA, the CDR3 is TGTGCCAGCAGCCTCCGGGACTTTGGGGCCAACGTCCTGACTTTC. Looking up the rest from reference TRBV7-8 and TRBJ2-6 gives the full variable domain: GAGVSQSPRYKVAKRGQDVALRCDPISGHVSLFWYQQALGQGPEFLTYFQNEAQLDKSGLPSDRFFAERPEGSVSTLKIQRTQQEDSAVYLCASSLRDFGANVLTFGAGSRLTVL.

This clonotype has a count of ten or more. The chain combines TRBV10-3 with TRBJ2-7; 7 positions match TRBD2. CDR3 length: 13 amino acids. J lost 2 bases, V lost 5 bases, and 3 bases had no gene match. The V gene's germline CDR1 is ENHRY and CDR2 SYGVKD. CDR3 sequence (DNA): TGTGCCATCAGTAGCGGGGTTCCCTACGAGCAGTACTTC. This sequence encodes CAISSGVPYEQYF.

This clonotype was recorded at least ten times. The gene calls are TRBV11-2 and TRBJ2-3; 7 bases align to TRBD2. The CDR3 contains 17 residues. J was trimmed by 0 bases and V by 0 bases; bases with no gene match: 6. Germline V gene data show CDR1 as SGHAT and CDR2 as FQNNGV. CDR3 loop: CASSLDLSGTSTDTQYF. In DNA, the CDR3 is TGTGCCAGCAGCTTAGATCTCAGCGGGACCAGCACAGATACGCAGTATTTT.

This clonotype was recorded at least ten times. The CDR3 reads CASSPRLADEQYF. The CDR3 DNA follows: TGCGCCAGCAGCCCCCGACTAGCAGACGAGCAGTACTTC. The chain combines TRBV5-1 with TRBJ2-7; TRBD2 matches 7 bases. CDR1 and CDR2 (germline): SGHRS, YFSETQ. Trimming cost V 4 bases and J 5 bases; bases outside gene matches: 6. The CDR3 totals 13 residues.

This clonotype showed up many times. The rearrangement joins TRBV3-1 to TRBJ1-5; D call uncertain. Germline assignment: CDR1 LGHDT and CDR2 YNNKEL (reference sequence). The length of the CDR3 is 15 residues. V was clipped by 0 bases and J by 9 bases, with 15 bases between them. CDR3 in amino acids: CASSQDMSFARPQHF. CDR3 coding DNA: TGTGCCAGCAGCCAAGATATGAGTTTCGCCCGGCCCCAGCATTTT.

J is TRBJ1-5 and V is TRBV6-1; possible D gene TRBD1, 6 bases. CDR1 is MNHNS, CDR2 SASEGT, per germline. V lost 8 bases and J 6 bases, leaving 20 bases between the germline ends. There are 15 residues in the CDR3. CDR3 nucleotides: TGTGCCAGCCATGGAGGGCAGGGGCAAGGTCAGCCCCAGCATTTT. It codes for CASHGGQGQGQPQHF.

This clonotype was found many times. The chain uses TRBV18 and TRBJ2-5, with 8 nucleotides matching TRBD2. CDR1 KGHSH and CDR2 LQKENI come from the germline V gene. The CDR3 loop spans 14 amino acids. The trim removed 4 bases at V and 1 base at J, leaving 2 bases unmatched. Written as DNA, the CDR3 is TGTGCCAGCTCACAGCGGGAGATCCAAGAGACCCAGTACTTC. Its translation: CASSQREIQETQYF. Full variable domain (outside the CDR3, taken from reference TRBV18 and TRBJ2-5): NAGVMQNPRHLVRRRGQEARLRCSPMKGHSHVYWYRQLPEEGLKFMVYLQKENIIDESGMPKERFSAEFPKEGPSILRIQQVVRGDSAAYFCASSQREIQETQYFGPGTRLLVL.

V is TRBV27 and J is TRBJ2-7, with a possible D match to TRBD2 (8 bases). CDR1 and CDR2 from the germline V gene are MNHEY and SMNVEV (reference sequence). The CDR3 length is 19 residues. V dropped 6 bases and J dropped 2 bases, with 29 bases sitting between them. The chain's CDR3 is CASRTQGWLAGPNTYEQYF. CDR3 DNA sequence: TGTGCCAGCAGGACACAGGGGTGGCTAGCGGGTCCCAACACCTACGAGCAGTACTTC.

This clonotype has ten or more counts. V gene TRBV28 combines with J gene TRBJ1-5, with a tentative D call TRBD1 (6 bases). Germline CDR1 MDHEN, CDR2 SYDVKM. CDR3 length: 15 amino acids. Trimming removed 7 bases from V and 3 bases from J, with 16 bases in between. CDR3 residues: CASTSQGGFNQPQHF. DNA for the CDR3: TGTGCCAGCACCTCCCAAGGGGGTTTCAATCAGCCCCAGCATTTT. The whole variable domain, remainder taken from reference TRBV28 and TRBJ1-5, is DVKVTQSSRYLVKRTGEKVFLECVQDMDHENMFWYRQDPGLGLRLIYFSYDVKMKEKGDIPEGYSVSREKKERFSLILESASTNQTSMYLCASTSQGGFNQPQHFGDGTRLSIL.

This clonotype was seen only a few times. One end of the junction does not line up with germline, which may come from a read error. The chain combines TRBV12-3 or TRBV12-4 with TRBJ1-1; D may be TRBD1 (5 bases). The CDR3 spans 15 residues. CDR3 region: CASSSVGRGRAEVFF. The CDR3 coding sequence is TGTGCCAGCAGTTCCGTGGGGAGGGGTCGCGCTGAAGTTTTCTTT.

Ten or more counts support this clonotype. The J gene is TRBJ2-1, the V gene TRBV20-1; possible D gene TRBD2, 6 bases. The CDR3 sequence is 15 residues long. V shed 0 bases and J shed 15 bases, with 24 bases lying between them. CDR1 and CDR2 (germline): DFQATT, SNEGSKA (reference sequence). The chain's CDR3 is CSAREGQAPRLVPFF. In DNA form, the CDR3 reads TGCAGTGCTAGAGAAGGTCAGGCACCTAGACTAGTCCCGTTCTTC.

This clonotype was detected many times. The V gene is TRBV14, the J gene TRBJ2-3; D is unclear. The V gene lost 3 bases and the J gene lost 0 bases, with 13 bases spanning the gap. This CDR3 is 16 amino acids long. Per germline, CDR1 SGHDN and CDR2 FVKESK. CDR3 sequence (DNA): TGTGCCAGCAGCCATGACATTCGGAAGAGCACAGATACGCAGTATTTT. Translated, it gives CASSHDIRKSTDTQYF.

V usage is TRBV7-2 and J usage is TRBJ2-5, with 8 positions matching TRBD2. With 4 bases clipped from V and 2 bases from J, the junction kept 6 bases outside the gene matches. The CDR3 is 15 residues long. The V gene's germline CDR1 is SGHTA and CDR2 FQGNSA. The CDR3 region has the DNA TGTGCCAGCAGCTGGAGACTAGCGCGTCAAGAGACCCAGTACTTC. Residues: CASSWRLARQETQYF. Full variable domain (rest looked up from reference TRBV7-2 and TRBJ2-5): GAGVSQSPSNKVTEKGKDVELRCDPISGHTALYWYRQSLGQGLEFLIYFQGNSAPDKSGLPSDRFSAERTGGSVSTLTIQRTQQEDSAVYLCASSWRLARQETQYFGPGTRLLVL.

This clonotype was recorded at least ten times. The CDR3 region is CASSTPLAGTYNEQFF. Written as DNA, the CDR3 is TGTGCCAGCAGCACGCCTTTAGCGGGGACCTACAATGAGCAGTTCTTC. The chain couples TRBV6-2 or TRBV6-3 to TRBJ2-1, with TRBD2 identical over 8 bases. CDR3 length: 16 amino acids. The J segment lost 2 bases and the V segment lost 6 bases, leaving 9 bases of the junction unmatched. Germline assignment: CDR1 MNHEY and CDR2 SVGEGT.

This clonotype appeared many times. The rearrangement links TRBV7-2 to TRBJ2-7; D call uncertain. Trimming removed 1 base at V and 4 bases at J, with 8 bases between. The germline V gene encodes CDR1 SGHTA and CDR2 FQGNSA. This CDR3 is built from 13 residues. In DNA, the CDR3 is TGTGCCAGCAGCTTAGAGGCGGAGTACGAGCAGTACTTC. The encoded protein is CASSLEAEYEQYF.